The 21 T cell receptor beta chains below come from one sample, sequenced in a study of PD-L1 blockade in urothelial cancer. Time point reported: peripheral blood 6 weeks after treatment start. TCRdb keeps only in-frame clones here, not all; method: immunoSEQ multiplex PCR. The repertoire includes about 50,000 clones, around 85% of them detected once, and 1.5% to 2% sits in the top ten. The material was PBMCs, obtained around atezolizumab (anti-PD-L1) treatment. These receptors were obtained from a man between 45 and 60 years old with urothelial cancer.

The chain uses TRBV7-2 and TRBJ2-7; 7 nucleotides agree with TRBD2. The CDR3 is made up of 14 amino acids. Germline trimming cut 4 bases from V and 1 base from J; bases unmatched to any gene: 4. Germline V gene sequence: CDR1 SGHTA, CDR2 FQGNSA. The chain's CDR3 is CASSSGGSSYEQYF. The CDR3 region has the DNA TGTGCCAGCAGCTCGGGCGGGAGTTCCTACGAGCAGTACTTC.

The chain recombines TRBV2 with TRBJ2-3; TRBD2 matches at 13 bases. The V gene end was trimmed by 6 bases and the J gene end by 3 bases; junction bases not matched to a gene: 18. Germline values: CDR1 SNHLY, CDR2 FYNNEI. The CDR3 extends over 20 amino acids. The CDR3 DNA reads TGTGCCAGCAGCCACAAACTAGCGGGAGGGCACGGAGGCCTTACAGATACGCAGTATTTT. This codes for CASSHKLAGGHGGLTDTQYF.

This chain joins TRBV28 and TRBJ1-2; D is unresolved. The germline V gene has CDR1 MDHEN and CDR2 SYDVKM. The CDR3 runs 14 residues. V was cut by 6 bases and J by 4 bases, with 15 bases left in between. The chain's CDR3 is CASRSSEGRYGYTF. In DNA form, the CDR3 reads TGTGCCAGCAGGTCTTCGGAGGGCCGCTATGGCTACACCTTC.

CDR3 in DNA: TGTGCCAGAAGCCGCGTTGTGTGGCTAGCGGGAGCCTACAATGAGCAGTTCTTC. It encodes CARSRVVWLAGAYNEQFF. The gene calls are TRBV7-5 and TRBJ2-1; the table's D call, TRBD2, was not checked against the DNA. TRBV7-5 is labeled a pseudogene. The CDR3 is 18 amino acids.

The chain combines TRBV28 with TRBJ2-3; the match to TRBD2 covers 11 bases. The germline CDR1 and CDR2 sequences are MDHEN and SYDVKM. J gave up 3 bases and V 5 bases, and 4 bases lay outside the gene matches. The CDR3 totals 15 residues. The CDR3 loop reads CASSPLAGETDTQYF. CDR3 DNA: TGTGCCAGCAGTCCACTAGCGGGAGAGACAGATACGCAGTATTTT.

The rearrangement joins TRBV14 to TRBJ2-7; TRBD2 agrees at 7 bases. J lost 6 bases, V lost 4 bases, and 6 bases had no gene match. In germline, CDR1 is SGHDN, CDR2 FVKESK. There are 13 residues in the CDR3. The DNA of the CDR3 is TGTGCCAGCAGCCCTTGGGGGAGGGGCGAGCAGTACTTC. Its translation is CASSPWGRGEQYF.

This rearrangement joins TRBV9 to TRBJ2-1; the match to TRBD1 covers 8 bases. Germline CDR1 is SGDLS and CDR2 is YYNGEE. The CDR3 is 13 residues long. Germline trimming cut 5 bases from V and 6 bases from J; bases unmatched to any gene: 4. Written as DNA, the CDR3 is TGTGCCAGCAGTCGACAGGGGAGCAATGAGCAGTTCTTC. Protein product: CASSRQGSNEQFF.

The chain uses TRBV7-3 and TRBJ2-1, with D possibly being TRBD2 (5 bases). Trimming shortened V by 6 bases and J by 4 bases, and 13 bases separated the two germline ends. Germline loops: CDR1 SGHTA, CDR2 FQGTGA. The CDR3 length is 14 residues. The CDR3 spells CASRNPGLYNEQFF. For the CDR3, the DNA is TGTGCCAGCAGGAATCCGGGGTTGTACAATGAGCAGTTCTTC.

The CDR3 spells CASSSGLAGGDEQFF. The CDR3 nucleotides are TGTGCCAGCAGCTCGGGACTAGCGGGGGGTGATGAGCAGTTCTTC. The chain combines TRBV11-2 with TRBJ2-1, with 15 positions matching TRBD2. Germline loops: CDR1 SGHAT, CDR2 FQNNGV. The CDR3 is 15 residues long. Losses at the gene ends were 4 bases for V and 8 bases for J; bases not matched to a gene: 3.

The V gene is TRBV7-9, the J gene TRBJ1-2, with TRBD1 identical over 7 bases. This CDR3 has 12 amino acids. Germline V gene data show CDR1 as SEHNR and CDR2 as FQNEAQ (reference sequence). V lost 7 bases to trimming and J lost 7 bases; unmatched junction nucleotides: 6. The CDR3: CASNPGGTGYTF. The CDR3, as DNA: TGTGCCAGCAACCCAGGGGGGACTGGCTACACCTTC. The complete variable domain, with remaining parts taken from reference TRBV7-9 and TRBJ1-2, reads DTGVSQNPRHKITKRGQNVTFRCDPISEHNRLYWYRQTLGQGPEFLTYFQNEAQLEKSRLLSDRFSAERPKGSFSTLEIQRTEQGDSAMYLCASNPGGTGYTFGSGTRLTVV.

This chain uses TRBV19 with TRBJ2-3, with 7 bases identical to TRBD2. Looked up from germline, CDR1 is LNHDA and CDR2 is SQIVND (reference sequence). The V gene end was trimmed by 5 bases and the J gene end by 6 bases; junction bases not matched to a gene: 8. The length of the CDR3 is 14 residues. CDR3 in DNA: TGTGCCAGTAGTCCGCGGGAGCTCGGGGATACGCAGTATTTT. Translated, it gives CASSPRELGDTQYF.

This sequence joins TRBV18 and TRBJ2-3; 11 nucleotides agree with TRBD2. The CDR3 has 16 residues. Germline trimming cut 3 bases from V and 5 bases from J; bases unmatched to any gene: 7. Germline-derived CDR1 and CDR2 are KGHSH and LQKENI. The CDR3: CASSPIAGGPGDTQYF. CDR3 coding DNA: TGTGCCAGCTCACCGATAGCGGGAGGGCCGGGAGATACGCAGTATTTT.

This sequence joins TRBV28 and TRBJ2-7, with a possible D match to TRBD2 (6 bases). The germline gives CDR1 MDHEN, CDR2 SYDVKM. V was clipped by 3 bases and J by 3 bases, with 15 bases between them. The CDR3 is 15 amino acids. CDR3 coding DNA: TGTGCCAGCAGTTTCCCTCGGGGGATGGGCTACGAGCAGTACTTC. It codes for CASSFPRGMGYEQYF. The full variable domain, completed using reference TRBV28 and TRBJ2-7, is DVKVTQSSRYLVKRTGEKVFLECVQDMDHENMFWYRQDPGLGLRLIYFSYDVKMKEKGDIPEGYSVSREKKERFSLILESASTNQTSMYLCASSFPRGMGYEQYFGPGTRLTVT.

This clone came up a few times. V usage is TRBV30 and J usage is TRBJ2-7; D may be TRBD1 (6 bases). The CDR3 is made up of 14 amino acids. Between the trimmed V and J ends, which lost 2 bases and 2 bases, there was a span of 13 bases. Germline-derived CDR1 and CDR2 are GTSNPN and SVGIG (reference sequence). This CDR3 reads CAWSSWDTAYEQYF. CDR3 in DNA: TGTGCCTGGAGTTCGTGGGACACCGCCTACGAGCAGTACTTC. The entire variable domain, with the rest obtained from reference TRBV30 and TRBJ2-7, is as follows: SQTIHQWPATLVQPVGSPLSLECTVEGTSNPNLYWYRQAAGRGLQLLFYSVGIGQISSEVPQNLSASRPQDRQFILSSKKLLLSDSGFYLCAWSSWDTAYEQYFGPGTRLTVT.

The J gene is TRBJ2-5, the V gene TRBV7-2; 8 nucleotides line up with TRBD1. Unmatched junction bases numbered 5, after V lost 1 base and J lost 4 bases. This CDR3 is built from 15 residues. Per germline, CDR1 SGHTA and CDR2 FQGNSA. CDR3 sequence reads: CASSLEAGGRETQYF. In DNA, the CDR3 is TGTGCCAGCAGCTTAGAGGCAGGGGGCAGAGAGACCCAGTACTTC. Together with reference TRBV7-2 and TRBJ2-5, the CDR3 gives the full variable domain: GAGVSQSPSNKVTEKGKDVELRCDPISGHTALYWYRQSLGQGLEFLIYFQGNSAPDKSGLPSDRFSAERTGGSVSTLTIQRTQQEDSAVYLCASSLEAGGRETQYFGPGTRLLVL.

CDR3 DNA: TGTGCCAGCAGACGGGACATCCCGAACACCGGGGAGCTGTTTTTT. Amino acid sequence: CASRRDIPNTGELFF. The V gene is TRBV5-4, the J gene TRBJ2-2; tentative D call: TRBD1 (6 bases). Germline values: CDR1 SGHNT, CDR2 YYREEE (reference sequence). The CDR3 is 15 amino acids. V was pared by 5 bases and J by 0 bases, with 11 bases between.

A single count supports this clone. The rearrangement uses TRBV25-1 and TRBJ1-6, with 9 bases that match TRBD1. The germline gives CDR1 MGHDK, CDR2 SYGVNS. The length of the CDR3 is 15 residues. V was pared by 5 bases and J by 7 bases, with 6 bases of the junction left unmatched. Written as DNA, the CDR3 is TGTGCCAGCAGTCCCCCACAGGGGGCGAATTCACCCCTCCACTTT. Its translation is CASSPPQGANSPLHF.

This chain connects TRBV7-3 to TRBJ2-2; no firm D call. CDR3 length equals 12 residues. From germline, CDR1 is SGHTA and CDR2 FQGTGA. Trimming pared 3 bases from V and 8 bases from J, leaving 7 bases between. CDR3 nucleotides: TGTGCCAGCAGCTTCATCGGGGGGGAGCTGTTTTTT. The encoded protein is CASSFIGGELFF. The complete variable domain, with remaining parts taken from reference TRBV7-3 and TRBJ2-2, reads GAGVSQTPSNKVTEKGKYVELRCDPISGHTALYWYRQSLGQGPEFLIYFQGTGAADDSGLPNDRFFAVRPEGSVSTLKIQRTERGDSAVYLCASSFIGGELFFGEGSRLTVL.

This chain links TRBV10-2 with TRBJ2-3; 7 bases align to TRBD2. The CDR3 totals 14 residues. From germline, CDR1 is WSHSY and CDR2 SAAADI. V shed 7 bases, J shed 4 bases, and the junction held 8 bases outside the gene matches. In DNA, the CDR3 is TGCGCCAGCAAGGCCGGGAGGACCTCAGATACGCAGTATTTT. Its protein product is CASKAGRTSDTQYF.

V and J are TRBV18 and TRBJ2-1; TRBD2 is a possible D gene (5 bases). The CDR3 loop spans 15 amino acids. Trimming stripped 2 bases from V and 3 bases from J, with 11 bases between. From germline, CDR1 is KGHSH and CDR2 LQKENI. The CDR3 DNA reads TGTGCCAGCTCACCAGGAGGACCCCACTACAATGAGCAGTTCTTC. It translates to CASSPGGPHYNEQFF.

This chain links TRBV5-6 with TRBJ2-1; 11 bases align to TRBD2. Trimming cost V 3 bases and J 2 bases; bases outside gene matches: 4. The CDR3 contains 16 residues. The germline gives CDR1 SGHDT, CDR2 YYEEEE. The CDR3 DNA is TGTGCCAGCAGCTCCAGTAGCGGGAGGGCCTACAATGAGCAGTTCTTC. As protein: CASSSSSGRAYNEQFF.